This T cell receptor (beta chain) was found in a study of a mutant IDH1 vaccine in newly diagnosed glioma. Across the whole study: Vaccine administration was initiated 4-6 weeks following radiotherapy alone, or with temozolomide cycles.

This table comes from immunoSEQ multiplex PCR, and its TCRdb copy is limited to in-frame clones, with some not included. Of over 30,000 clones listed, more than 75% are singletons. Points on this clone: Antigen: not known.

The CDR3 contains 13 residues. V shed 3 bases and J shed 6 bases, with 11 bases lying between them. Germline V gene data show CDR1 as MGHRA and CDR2 as YSYEKL. Time point noted: week 47, end of study. Vaccine doses each comprised 300 ug of mutant IDH1 20-mer peptide, with topical imiquimod. General study results and limits: Seemingly, top peripheral T cell clonotype changes bore no relation to pseudoprogression.

The sample here was PBMCs, taken from a glioma patient whose treatment included an IDH1 peptide vaccine. The sequence came from a woman aged 25 to 39 with glioma. The chain links TRBV4-1 to TRBJ1-2, with a possible D match to TRBD1 (5 bases). CDR3 nucleotide sequence: TGCGCCAGCAGCCAGGGGACTAATCATGGCTACACCTTC. This translates into CASSQGTNHGYTF.